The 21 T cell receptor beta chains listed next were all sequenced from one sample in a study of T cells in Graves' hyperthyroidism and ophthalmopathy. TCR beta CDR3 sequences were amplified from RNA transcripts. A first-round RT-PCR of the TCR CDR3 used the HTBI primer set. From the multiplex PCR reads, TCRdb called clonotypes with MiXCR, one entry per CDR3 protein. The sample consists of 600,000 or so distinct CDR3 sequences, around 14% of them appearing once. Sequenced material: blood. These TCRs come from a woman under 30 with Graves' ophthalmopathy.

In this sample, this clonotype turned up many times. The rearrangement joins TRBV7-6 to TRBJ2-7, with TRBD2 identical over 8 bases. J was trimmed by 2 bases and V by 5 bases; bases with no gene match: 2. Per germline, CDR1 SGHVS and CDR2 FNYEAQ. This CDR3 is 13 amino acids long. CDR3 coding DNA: TGTGCCAGCAGCGTGGGACTAGCCTACGAGCAGTACTTC. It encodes CASSVGLAYEQYF. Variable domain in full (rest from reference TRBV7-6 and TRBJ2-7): GAGVSQSPRYKVTKRGQDVALRCDPISGHVSLYWYRQALGQGPEFLTYFNYEAQQDKSGLPNDRFSAERPEGSISTLTIQRTEQRDSAMYRCASSVGLAYEQYFGPGTRLTVT.

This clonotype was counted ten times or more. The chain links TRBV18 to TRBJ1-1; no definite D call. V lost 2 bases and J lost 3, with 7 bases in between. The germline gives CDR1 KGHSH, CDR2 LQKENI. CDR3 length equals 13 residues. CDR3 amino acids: CASSPDLDTEAFF. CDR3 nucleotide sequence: TGTGCCAGCTCACCAGACCTGGACACTGAAGCTTTCTTT. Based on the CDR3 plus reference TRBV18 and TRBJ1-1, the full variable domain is NAGVMQNPRHLVRRRGQEARLRCSPMKGHSHVYWYRQLPEEGLKFMVYLQKENIIDESGMPKERFSAEFPKEGPSILRIQQVVRGDSAAYFCASSPDLDTEAFFGQGTRLTVV.

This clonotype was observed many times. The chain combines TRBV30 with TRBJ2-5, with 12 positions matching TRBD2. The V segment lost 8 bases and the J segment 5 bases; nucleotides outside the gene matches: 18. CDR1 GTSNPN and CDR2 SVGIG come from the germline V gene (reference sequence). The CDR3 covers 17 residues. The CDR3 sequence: CAGGGRTSGTLRETQYF. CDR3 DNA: TGTGCCGGAGGAGGGCGGACTAGCGGGACCCTTCGGGAGACCCAGTACTTC.

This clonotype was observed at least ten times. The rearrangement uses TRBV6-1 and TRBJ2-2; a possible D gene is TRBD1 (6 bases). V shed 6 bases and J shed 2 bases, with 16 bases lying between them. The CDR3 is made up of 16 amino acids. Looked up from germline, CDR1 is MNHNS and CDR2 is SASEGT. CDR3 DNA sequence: TGTGCCAGCAGGGACAGACGAGTCACTAACACCGGGGAGCTGTTTTTT. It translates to CASRDRRVTNTGELFF.

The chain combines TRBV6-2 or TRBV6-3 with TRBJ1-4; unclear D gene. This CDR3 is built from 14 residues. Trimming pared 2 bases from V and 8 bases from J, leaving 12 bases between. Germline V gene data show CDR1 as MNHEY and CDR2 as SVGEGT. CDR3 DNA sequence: TGTGCCAGCAGTTACAGAGGAGCCGACGAAAAACTGTTTTTT. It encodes CASSYRGADEKLFF.

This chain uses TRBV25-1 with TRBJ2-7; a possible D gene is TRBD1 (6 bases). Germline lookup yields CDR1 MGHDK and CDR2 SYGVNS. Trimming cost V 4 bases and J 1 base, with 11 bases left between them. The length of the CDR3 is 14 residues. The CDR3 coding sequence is TGTGCCAGCAGTGTAGGACAGCTATCCTACGAGCAGTACTTC. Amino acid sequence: CASSVGQLSYEQYF.

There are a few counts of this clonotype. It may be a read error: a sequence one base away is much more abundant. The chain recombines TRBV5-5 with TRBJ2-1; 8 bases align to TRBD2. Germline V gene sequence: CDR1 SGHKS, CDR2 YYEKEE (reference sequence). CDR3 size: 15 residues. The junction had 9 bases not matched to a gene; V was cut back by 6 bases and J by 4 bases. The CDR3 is CASNLQAGDYNEQFF. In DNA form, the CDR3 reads TGTGCCAGCAACTTACAAGCGGGAGATTACAATGAGCAGTTCTTC.

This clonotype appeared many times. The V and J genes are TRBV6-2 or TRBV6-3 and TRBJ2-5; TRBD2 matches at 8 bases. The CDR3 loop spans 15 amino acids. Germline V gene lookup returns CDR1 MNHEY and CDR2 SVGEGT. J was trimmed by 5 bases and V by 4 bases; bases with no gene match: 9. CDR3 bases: TGTGCCAGCAGTTCACAGCGGGAGAGGAGGGAGACCCAGTACTTC. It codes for CASSSQRERRETQYF.

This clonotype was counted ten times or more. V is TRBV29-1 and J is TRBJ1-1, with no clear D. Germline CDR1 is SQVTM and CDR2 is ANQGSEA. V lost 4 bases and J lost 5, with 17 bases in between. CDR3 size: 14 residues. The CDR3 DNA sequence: TGCAGCGTTGGAGGTAATGGGAGGCGAACTGAAGCTTTCTTT. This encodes CSVGGNGRRTEAFF.

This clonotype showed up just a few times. CDR3 sequence reads: CASSQEVLGAYQPQHF. DNA for the CDR3: TGCGCCAGCAGCCAAGAAGTATTGGGGGCCTATCAGCCCCAGCATTTT. This chain joins TRBV4-1 and TRBJ1-5; tentative D call: TRBD1 (6 bases). The CDR3 loop spans 16 amino acids. V was cut by 0 bases and J by 5 bases, with 14 bases left in between. Looked up from germline, CDR1 is MGHRA and CDR2 is YSYEKL.

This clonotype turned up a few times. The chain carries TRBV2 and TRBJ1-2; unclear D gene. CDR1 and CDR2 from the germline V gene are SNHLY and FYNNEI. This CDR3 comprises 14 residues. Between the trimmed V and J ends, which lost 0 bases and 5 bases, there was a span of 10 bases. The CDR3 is CASSEAGMRYGYTF. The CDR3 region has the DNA TGTGCCAGCAGTGAAGCGGGGATGAGGTATGGCTACACCTTC.

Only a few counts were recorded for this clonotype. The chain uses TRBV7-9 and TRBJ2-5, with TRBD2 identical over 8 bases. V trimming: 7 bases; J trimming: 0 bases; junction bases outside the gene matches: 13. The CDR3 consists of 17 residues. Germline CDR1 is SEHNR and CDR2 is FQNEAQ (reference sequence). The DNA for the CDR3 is TGTGCCAGCACCAAACCACTACTAGCGGAATACCAAGAGACCCAGTACTTC. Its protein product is CASTKPLLAEYQETQYF. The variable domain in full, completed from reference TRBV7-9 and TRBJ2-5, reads DTGVSQNPRHKITKRGQNVTFRCDPISEHNRLYWYRQTLGQGPEFLTYFQNEAQLEKSRLLSDRFSAERPKGSFSTLEIQRTEQGDSAMYLCASTKPLLAEYQETQYFGPGTRLLVL.

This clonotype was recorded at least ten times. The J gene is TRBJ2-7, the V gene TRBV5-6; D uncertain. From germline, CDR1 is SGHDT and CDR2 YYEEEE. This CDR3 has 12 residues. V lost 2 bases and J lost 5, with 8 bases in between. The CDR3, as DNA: TGTGCCAGCAGCTTTACCCAGAACGAGCAGTACTTC. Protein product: CASSFTQNEQYF.

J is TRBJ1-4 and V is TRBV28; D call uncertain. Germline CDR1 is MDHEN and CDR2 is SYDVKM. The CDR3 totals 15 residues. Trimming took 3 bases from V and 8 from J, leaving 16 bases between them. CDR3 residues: CASSLLINSGEKLFF. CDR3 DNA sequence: TGTGCCAGCAGTTTGTTGATCAATTCGGGGGAAAAACTGTTTTTT.

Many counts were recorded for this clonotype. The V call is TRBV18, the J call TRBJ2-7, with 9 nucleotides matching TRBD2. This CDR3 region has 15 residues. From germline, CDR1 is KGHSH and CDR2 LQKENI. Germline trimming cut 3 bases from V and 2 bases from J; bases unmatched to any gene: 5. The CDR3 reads CASSPAGGPTYEQYF. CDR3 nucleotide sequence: TGTGCCAGCTCACCGGCGGGAGGGCCCACCTACGAGCAGTACTTC.

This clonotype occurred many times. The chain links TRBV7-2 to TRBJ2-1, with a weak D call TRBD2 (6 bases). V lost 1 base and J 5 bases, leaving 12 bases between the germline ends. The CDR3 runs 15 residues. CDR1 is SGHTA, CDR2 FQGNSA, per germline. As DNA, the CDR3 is TGTGCCAGCAGCTTAGGGCGCGGGACTCACAATGAGCAGTTCTTC. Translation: CASSLGRGTHNEQFF. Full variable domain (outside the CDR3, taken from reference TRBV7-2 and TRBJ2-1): GAGVSQSPSNKVTEKGKDVELRCDPISGHTALYWYRQSLGQGLEFLIYFQGNSAPDKSGLPSDRFSAERTGGSVSTLTIQRTQQEDSAVYLCASSLGRGTHNEQFFGPGTRLTVL.

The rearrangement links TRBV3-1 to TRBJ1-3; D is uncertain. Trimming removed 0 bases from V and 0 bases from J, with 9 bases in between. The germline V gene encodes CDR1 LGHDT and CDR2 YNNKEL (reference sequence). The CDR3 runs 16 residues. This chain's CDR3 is CASSQDPVASGNTIYF. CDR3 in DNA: TGTGCCAGCAGCCAAGATCCTGTAGCCTCTGGAAACACCATATATTTT. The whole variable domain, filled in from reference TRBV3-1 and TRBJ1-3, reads DTAVSQTPKYLVTQMGNDKSIKCEQNLGHDTMYWYKQDSKKFLKIMFSYNNKELIINETVPNRFSPKSPDKAHLNLHINSLELGDSAVYFCASSQDPVASGNTIYFGEGSWLTVV.

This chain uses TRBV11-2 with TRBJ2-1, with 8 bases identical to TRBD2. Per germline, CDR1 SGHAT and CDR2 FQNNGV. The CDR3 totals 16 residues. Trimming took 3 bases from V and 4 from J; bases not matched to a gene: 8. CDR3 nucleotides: TGTGCCAGCAGCTTCACTAGCGGCCAAGTATACAATGAGCAGTTCTTC. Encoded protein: CASSFTSGQVYNEQFF.

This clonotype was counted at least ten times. For the CDR3, the DNA is TGTGCCAGCAGCTTAGCCCCAGAAGGGCGCGAGCAGTACTTC. Translated: CASSLAPEGREQYF. The chain carries TRBV7-6 and TRBJ2-7; no definite D call. The germline gives CDR1 SGHVS, CDR2 FNYEAQ. Trimming stripped 0 bases from V and 6 bases from J, with 12 bases between. The CDR3 loop spans 14 amino acids.

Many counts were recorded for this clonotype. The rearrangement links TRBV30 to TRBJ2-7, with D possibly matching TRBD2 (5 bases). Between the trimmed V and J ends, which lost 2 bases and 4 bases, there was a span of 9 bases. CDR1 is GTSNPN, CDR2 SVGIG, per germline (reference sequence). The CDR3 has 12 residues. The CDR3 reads CAWSLEAYEQYF. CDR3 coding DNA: TGTGCCTGGAGTTTGGAGGCTTACGAGCAGTACTTC.

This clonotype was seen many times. Written as DNA, the CDR3 is TGTGCCAGCAGTCATAGCGTTCCCAATCAGCCCCAGCATTTT. The encoded protein is CASSHSVPNQPQHF. The chain joins TRBV28 to TRBJ1-5; D not resolved. With 5 bases removed from V and 3 bases from J, the gap between germline ends came to 11 bases. The CDR3 consists of 14 residues. Germline V gene sequence: CDR1 MDHEN, CDR2 SYDVKM.